The 27 T cell receptor beta chains in this list originate from one sample, sequenced in a study of blood T cell repertoires in COVID-19. Some clones are missing from TCRdb's copy, which holds only in-frame ones; the method was immunoSEQ multiplex PCR. Here the sample spans over 250,000 clones, about 88% being singletons. The sequencing input was peripheral blood. The source is a human donor with COVID-19, enrolled during active disease. The donor label of this sample is uncertain.

The chain has TRBV3-1 (or the pseudogene TRBV3-2) and TRBJ1-1; D gene ambiguous. Trimming left V 3 bases short and J 1 base short, with 12 bases between. Germline-derived CDR1 and CDR2 are LGHDT and YNNKEL (reference sequence). The CDR3 is made up of 15 amino acids. DNA of the CDR3: TGTGCCAGCAGCCAGCAGGTCAGCCAGAACACTGAAGCTTTCTTT. Translated, it gives CASSQQVSQNTEAFF.

The V gene is TRBV2, the J gene TRBJ1-4; no firm D call. There are 13 residues in the CDR3. V was trimmed by 1 base and J by 10 bases, leaving 10 bases between them. Germline V gene sequence: CDR1 SNHLY, CDR2 FYNNEI. CDR3 in amino acids: CASSEGTVGKLFF. The CDR3, as DNA: TGTGCCAGCAGTGAAGGAACTGTCGGAAAACTGTTTTTT.

The V and J genes are TRBV11-2 and TRBJ2-2; TRBD2 matches at 11 bases. Germline V gene sequence: CDR1 SGHAT, CDR2 FQNNGV. The CDR3 has 17 amino acids. V shed 0 bases and J 7 bases; nucleotides not matched to a gene: 7. The CDR3 reads CASSLDPTSGVGGELFF. Here the CDR3 DNA reads TGTGCCAGCAGCTTAGATCCGACTAGCGGGGTGGGCGGGGAGCTGTTTTTT.

A single count supports this clone. This chain joins TRBV29-1 and TRBJ2-2, with D possibly TRBD1 on 5 matching bases. The germline V gene has CDR1 SQVTM and CDR2 ANQGSEA. Trimming cost V 7 bases and J 2 bases, with 14 bases left between them. The CDR3 is 14 residues long. The CDR3 sequence is CSAKGALNTGELFF. For the CDR3, the DNA is TGCAGCGCTAAAGGGGCTCTAAACACCGGGGAGCTGTTTTTT.

This sequence joins TRBV10-1 and TRBJ1-2; D not certain. The V gene lost 7 bases and the J gene lost 8 bases, with 17 bases spanning the gap. Per germline, CDR1 WNHNN and CDR2 SYGVQD (reference sequence). There are 13 residues in the CDR3. CDR3 amino acids: CASIKVNLRGYTF. The CDR3 DNA is TGCGCCAGCATTAAAGTCAATCTGCGGGGCTACACCTTC.

The chain carries TRBV5-5 and TRBJ2-3; TRBD1 matches at 9 bases. The germline V gene encodes CDR1 SGHKS and CDR2 YYEKEE (reference sequence). This CDR3 contains 16 residues. V dropped 4 bases and J dropped 2; count of bases not matched to a gene: 8. The CDR3 region is CASSVGGQGPTDTQYF. The CDR3 DNA is TGTGCCAGCAGCGTGGGGGGACAGGGCCCCACAGATACGCAGTATTTT.

The chain uses TRBV5-6 and TRBJ1-3, with unresolved D. This CDR3 spans 16 amino acids. CDR1 SGHDT and CDR2 YYEEEE come from the germline V gene. The germline V and J ends were trimmed by 1 base and 0 bases, with 11 bases remaining between them. CDR3 sequence reads: CASSLLRGTSGNTIYF. CDR3 nucleotide sequence: TGTGCCAGCAGCTTGTTGAGAGGAACCTCTGGAAACACCATATATTTT.

The chain combines TRBV2 with TRBJ2-1; TRBD2 matches at 9 bases. This CDR3 has 13 residues. CDR1 is SNHLY, CDR2 FYNNEI, per germline. V was pared by 7 bases and J by 15 bases, with 13 bases of the junction left unmatched. CDR3 amino acids: CASTAEIAGARFF. As DNA, the CDR3 is TGTGCCAGCACCGCGGAGATAGCGGGAGCACGGTTCTTC.

This rearrangement joins TRBV29-1 to TRBJ1-1; 8 bases line up with TRBD1. V lost 5 bases and J lost 5; bases outside the gene matches: 7. Germline V gene sequence: CDR1 SQVTM, CDR2 ANQGSEA. This CDR3 has 13 residues. DNA of the CDR3: TGCAGCGTTAGGGCAGGGGGCCATACTGAAGCTTTCTTT. Translated, it gives CSVRAGGHTEAFF.

The CDR3 nucleotides are TGCGCCAGCAGCTTCCGGACAGGGGGTGGTCTCTATGGCTACACCTTC. It encodes CASSFRTGGGLYGYTF. The chain carries TRBV5-1 and TRBJ1-2; TRBD1 agrees at 10 bases. CDR3 length: 16 amino acids. Germline trimming cut 2 bases from V and 4 bases from J; bases unmatched to any gene: 8. The germline V gene has CDR1 SGHRS and CDR2 YFSETQ.

This clone was counted once. The V call is TRBV5-1, the J call TRBJ1-4; TRBD1 might be the D (6 bases). Germline lookup yields CDR1 SGHRS and CDR2 YFSETQ. The CDR3 runs to 13 residues. Trimming took off 4 bases at V and 8 bases at J, with 12 bases between the two ends. The CDR3 coding sequence is TGCGCCAGCAGCCCCGGGACAAACGAAAAACTGTTTTTT. It codes for CASSPGTNEKLFF.

This chain connects TRBV30 to TRBJ1-6, with D possibly matching TRBD1 (6 bases). From germline, CDR1 is GTSNPN and CDR2 SVGIG (reference sequence). The CDR3 spans 14 residues. V gave up 3 bases and J gave up 10 bases, with 16 bases separating them. The CDR3 DNA follows: TGTGCCTGGAGCGAGGCTAACAGGGAATCACCCCTCCACTTT. Protein product: CAWSEANRESPLHF.

The chain carries TRBV28 and TRBJ2-7, with a tentative D call TRBD1 (6 bases). Germline lookup yields CDR1 MDHEN and CDR2 SYDVKM. This CDR3 comprises 14 residues. The V end was cut by 6 bases, the J end by 4 bases, with 16 bases between. The chain's CDR3 is CASRHTGSGYEQYF. In nucleotides, the CDR3 is TGTGCCAGCAGACACACAGGGTCGGGATACGAGCAGTACTTC.

This sequence joins TRBV3-1 (or the pseudogene TRBV3-2) and TRBJ2-1, with 11 positions matching TRBD2. Germline assignment: CDR1 LGHDT and CDR2 YNNKEL (reference sequence). V lost 4 bases to trimming and J lost 5 bases; unmatched junction nucleotides: 7. This CDR3 has 16 residues. The chain's CDR3 is CASSPSLAGVNNEQFF. In nucleotides, the CDR3 is TGTGCCAGCAGCCCTTCACTAGCGGGAGTAAACAATGAGCAGTTCTTC.

J is TRBJ1-4 and V is TRBV7-9; 7 bases are shared with TRBD1. V dropped 0 bases and J dropped 2; count of bases not matched to a gene: 3. Germline V lookup: CDR1 SEHNR, CDR2 FQNEAQ (reference sequence). The CDR3 consists of 16 residues. The CDR3 here is CASSLAQQGTNEKLFF. The CDR3 DNA follows: TGTGCCAGCAGCTTAGCCCAACAGGGGACTAATGAAAAACTGTTTTTT.

Only one count was recorded for this clone. The genes are TRBV28 and TRBJ1-4; D is perhaps TRBD1 (5 bases). The ends were cut back, 2 bases at V and 8 bases at J, with 21 bases in the middle. From germline, CDR1 is MDHEN and CDR2 SYDVKM. The CDR3 has 17 amino acids. Here the CDR3 reads CASSLQGGAWYVEKLFF. The DNA for the CDR3 is TGTGCCAGCAGTTTACAGGGCGGCGCGTGGTATGTGGAAAAACTGTTTTTT.

The V call is TRBV5-5, the J call TRBJ1-4; 10 bases are a match to TRBD1. V lost 2 bases to trimming and J lost 5 bases; unmatched junction nucleotides: 6. Per the germline V gene, CDR1 is SGHKS and CDR2 is YYEKEE (reference sequence). The CDR3 totals 16 residues. CDR3 coding DNA: TGTGCCAGCAGCTTCGTTCCGGGACAGGGGAATGAAAAACTGTTTTTT. Protein: CASSFVPGQGNEKLFF.

The chain has TRBV30 and TRBJ2-7, with D tentatively TRBD1 (6 bases). Germline V gene sequence: CDR1 GTSNPN, CDR2 SVGIG (reference sequence). Trimming left V 4 bases short and J 3 bases short, with 19 bases between. The CDR3 sequence is 15 residues long. CDR3 DNA: TGTGCCTGGACCCTAGGGGGTGGAACGGGCTACGAGCAGTACTTC. Translating gives CAWTLGGGTGYEQYF.

The chain has TRBV19 and TRBJ1-5; D may be TRBD1 (5 bases). The length of the CDR3 is 14 residues. The germline V and J ends were trimmed by 3 bases and 4 bases, with 10 bases remaining between them. Germline CDR1 and CDR2: LNHDA and SQIVND (reference sequence). The CDR3 here is CASSIGASNQPQHF. DNA of the CDR3: TGTGCCAGTAGTATTGGGGCGTCGAATCAGCCCCAGCATTTT.

The rearrangement joins TRBV6-1 to TRBJ2-1, with 7 bases lining up with TRBD1. Germline V gene lookup returns CDR1 MNHNS and CDR2 SASEGT. The CDR3 is made up of 15 amino acids. V shed 3 bases and J 4 bases; nucleotides not matched to a gene: 6. The CDR3 coding sequence is TGTGCCAGCAGTGAGACAGGGCACTATTACAATGAGCAGTTCTTC. It encodes CASSETGHYYNEQFF.

Of note for this clone: This may arise from a read error, as a much more abundant clone is one base away. This chain links TRBV7-2 with TRBJ2-3; 9 nucleotides match TRBD1. The CDR3 runs 15 residues. CDR1 SGHTA and CDR2 FQGNSA come from the germline V gene. J lost 3 bases, V lost 3 bases, and 4 bases had no gene match. CDR3 amino acids: CASSFGDRETDTQYF. CDR3 bases: TGTGCCAGCAGCTTCGGGGACAGGGAGACAGATACGCAGTATTTT.

J is TRBJ2-1 and V is TRBV3-1 (or the pseudogene TRBV3-2); 7 bases match TRBD1. This CDR3 contains 16 residues. The germline V gene has CDR1 LGHDT and CDR2 YNNKEL (reference sequence). Trimming took 2 bases from V and 2 from J; bases not matched to a gene: 6. The CDR3 sequence: CASSQKSGQAYNEQFF. CDR3 nucleotides: TGTGCCAGCAGCCAAAAGTCAGGACAGGCCTACAATGAGCAGTTCTTC.

The rearrangement joins TRBV11-2 to TRBJ2-1; D unclear. The CDR3 totals 13 residues. Trimming removed 8 bases at V and 5 bases at J, with 13 bases between. Germline-derived CDR1 and CDR2 are SGHAT and FQNNGV. CDR3 DNA: TGTGCCAGCTTCCACCACAAAAACAATGAGCAGTTCTTC. Protein product: CASFHHKNNEQFF.

This clone was detected once. The genes are TRBV13 and TRBJ1-2; the D is unclear. The CDR3 runs 15 residues. The ends were cut back, 3 bases at V and 3 bases at J, with 14 bases in the middle. Germline V gene data show CDR1 as PRHDT and CDR2 as FYEKMQ (reference sequence). The DNA of the CDR3 is TGTGCCAGCAGCTTTTACCCAGGTGACGACTATGGCTACACCTTC. The encoded protein is CASSFYPGDDYGYTF.

J is TRBJ2-7 and V is TRBV27; a possible D gene is TRBD2 (6 bases). Germline V gene sequence: CDR1 MNHEY, CDR2 SMNVEV (reference sequence). Trimming removed 6 bases from V and 4 bases from J, with 19 bases in between. The CDR3 is made up of 15 amino acids. The CDR3 bases are TGTGCCAGCAGAGACGCCGGGGAGGTGGGATACGAGCAGTACTTC. It translates to CASRDAGEVGYEQYF.

The sample holds a few counts of this clone. This chain uses TRBV5-1 with TRBJ2-1, with D possibly matching TRBD1 (5 bases). The CDR3 length is 14 residues. V was trimmed by 4 bases and J by 7 bases, leaving 15 bases between them. Per the germline V gene, CDR1 is SGHRS and CDR2 is YFSETQ. The CDR3 sequence is CASSQRQGVNEQFF. Here the CDR3 DNA reads TGCGCCAGCAGCCAGAGACAAGGGGTGAATGAGCAGTTCTTC.

This clone was seen ten or more times. The chain recombines TRBV2 with TRBJ1-2; TRBD1 matches 11 bases. V shed 6 bases and J 5 bases; nucleotides not matched to a gene: 8. CDR1 and CDR2 from the germline V gene are SNHLY and FYNNEI. CDR3 length: 15 residues. The CDR3 protein is CASRDRGRREYGYTF. In DNA, the CDR3 is TGTGCCAGCAGGGACAGGGGGCGAAGAGAGTATGGCTACACCTTC.